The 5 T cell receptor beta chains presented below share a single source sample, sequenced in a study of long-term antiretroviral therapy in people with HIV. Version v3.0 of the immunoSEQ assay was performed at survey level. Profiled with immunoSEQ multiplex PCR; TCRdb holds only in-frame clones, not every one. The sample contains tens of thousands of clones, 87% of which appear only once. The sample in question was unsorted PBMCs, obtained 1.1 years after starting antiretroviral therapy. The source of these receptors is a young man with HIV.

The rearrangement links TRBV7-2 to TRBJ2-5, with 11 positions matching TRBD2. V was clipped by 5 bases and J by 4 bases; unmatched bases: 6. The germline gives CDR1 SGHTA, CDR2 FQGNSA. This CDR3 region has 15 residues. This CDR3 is CASSLSGRGIETQYF. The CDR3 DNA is TGTGCCAGCAGCCTTAGCGGGAGGGGAATAGAGACCCAGTACTTC.

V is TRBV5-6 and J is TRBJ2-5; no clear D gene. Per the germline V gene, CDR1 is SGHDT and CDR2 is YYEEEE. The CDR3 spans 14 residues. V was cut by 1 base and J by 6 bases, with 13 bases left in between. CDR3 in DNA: TGTGCCAGCAGCTTGAGTACAGCTATACAGACCCAGTACTTC. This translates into CASSLSTAIQTQYF.

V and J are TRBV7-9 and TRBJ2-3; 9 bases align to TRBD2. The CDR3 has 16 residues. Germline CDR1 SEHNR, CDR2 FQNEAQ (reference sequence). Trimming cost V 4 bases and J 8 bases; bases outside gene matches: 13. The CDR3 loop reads CASSSLAGEAQSTQYF. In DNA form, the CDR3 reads TGTGCCAGCAGCTCATTAGCGGGGGAGGCCCAGAGTACGCAGTATTTT. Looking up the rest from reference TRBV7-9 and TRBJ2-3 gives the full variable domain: DTGVSQNPRHKITKRGQNVTFRCDPISEHNRLYWYRQTLGQGPEFLTYFQNEAQLEKSRLLSDRFSAERPKGSFSTLEIQRTEQGDSAMYLCASSSLAGEAQSTQYFGPGTRLTVL.

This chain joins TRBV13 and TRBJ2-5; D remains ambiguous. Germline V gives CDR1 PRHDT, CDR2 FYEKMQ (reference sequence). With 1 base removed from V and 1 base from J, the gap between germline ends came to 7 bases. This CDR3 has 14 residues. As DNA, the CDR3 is TGTGCCAGCAGCTTAGTTCCCCCCCAAGAGACCCAGTACTTC. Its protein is CASSLVPPQETQYF.

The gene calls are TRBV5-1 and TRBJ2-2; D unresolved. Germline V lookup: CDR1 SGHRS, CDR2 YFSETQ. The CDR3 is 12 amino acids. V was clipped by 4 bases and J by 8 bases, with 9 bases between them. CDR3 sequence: CASSLNRGELFF. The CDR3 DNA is TGCGCCAGCAGCCTCAATAGGGGGGAGCTGTTTTTT.